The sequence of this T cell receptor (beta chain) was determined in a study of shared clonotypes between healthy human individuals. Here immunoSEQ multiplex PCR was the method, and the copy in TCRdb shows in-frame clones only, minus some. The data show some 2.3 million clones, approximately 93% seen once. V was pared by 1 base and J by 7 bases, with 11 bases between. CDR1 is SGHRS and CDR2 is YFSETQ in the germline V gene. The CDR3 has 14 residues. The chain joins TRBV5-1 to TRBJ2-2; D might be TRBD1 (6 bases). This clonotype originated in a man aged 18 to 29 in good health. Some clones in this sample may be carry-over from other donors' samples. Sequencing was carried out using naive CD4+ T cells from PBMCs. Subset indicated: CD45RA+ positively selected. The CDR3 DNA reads TGCGCCAGCAGCTTGTTCAGGGGCGGCGGGGAGCTGTTTTTT. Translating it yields CASSLFRGGGELFF. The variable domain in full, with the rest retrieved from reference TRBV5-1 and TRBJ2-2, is KAGVTQTPRYLIKTRGQQVTLSCSPISGHRSVSWYQQTPGQGLQFLFEYFSETQRNKGNFPGRFSGRQFSNSRSEMNVSTLELGDSALYLCASSLFRGGGELFFGEGSRLTVL.